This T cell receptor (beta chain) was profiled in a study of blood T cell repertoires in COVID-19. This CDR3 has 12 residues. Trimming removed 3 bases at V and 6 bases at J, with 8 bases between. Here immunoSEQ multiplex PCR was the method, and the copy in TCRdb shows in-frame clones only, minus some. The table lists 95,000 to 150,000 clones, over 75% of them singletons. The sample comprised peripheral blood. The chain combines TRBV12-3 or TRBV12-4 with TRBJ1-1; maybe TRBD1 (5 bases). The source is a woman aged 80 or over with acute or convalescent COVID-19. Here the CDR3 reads CASSLTVAEAFF. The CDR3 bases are TGTGCCAGCAGTTTGACAGTGGCTGAAGCTTTCTTT.